What follows are 32 T cell receptor beta chains derived from one specimen sequenced in a study of T cells after yellow fever vaccination. TCRdb reprocessed the 5' RACE reads with MiXCR, giving one entry per CDR3 protein. The profile shows about 200,000 distinct CDR3 sequences, approximately 3.3% of them singletons. The material sequenced was CD4+ T cells sorted from PBMCs, taken 10 days after the yellow fever booster vaccination. The receptor set was obtained from a man in his late teens or twenties who received the YFV17D yellow fever vaccine.

This clonotype was counted a few times. V and J are TRBV7-3 and TRBJ2-1; 7 bases map to TRBD1. Germline V gene data show CDR1 as SGHTA and CDR2 as FQGTGA. The CDR3 runs 14 residues. Trimming removed 5 bases from V and 6 bases from J; junction bases left unmatched: 7. CDR3 amino acids: CASSPRSGGNEQFF. CDR3 nucleotide sequence: TGTGCCAGCAGCCCCCGGTCAGGGGGCAATGAGCAGTTCTTC.

The CDR3 spells CASSQGPRTDTQYF. The CDR3 DNA reads as TGTGCCAGCAGCCAGGGACCTCGCACAGATACGCAGTATTTT. V gene TRBV28 combines with J gene TRBJ2-3, with D perhaps given as TRBD1 or TRBD2 (5 bases each). The germline CDR1 and CDR2 sequences are MDHEN and SYDVKM. The CDR3 consists of 14 residues. The ends were cut back, 6 bases at V and 1 base at J, with 11 bases in the middle. Using reference TRBV28 and TRBJ2-3 for the parts outside the CDR3, the full variable domain is DVKVTQSSRYLVKRTGEKVFLECVQDMDHENMFWYRQDPGLGLRLIYFSYDVKMKEKGDIPEGYSVSREKKERFSLILESASTNQTSMYLCASSQGPRTDTQYFGPGTRLTVL.

This clonotype was observed at least ten times. J is TRBJ2-2 and V is TRBV5-1; D ambiguous. Germline assignment: CDR1 SGHRS and CDR2 YFSETQ. The CDR3 spans 13 residues. Trimming removed 0 bases from V and 6 bases from J, with 6 bases in between. In nucleotides, the CDR3 is TGCGCCAGCAGCTTGGGGAGATCCGGGGAGCTGTTTTTT. Translating it yields CASSLGRSGELFF.

In this sample, this clonotype turned up a few times. The rearrangement links TRBV18 to TRBJ2-7; either TRBD1 or TRBD2 may supply D (6 bases each). Germline loops: CDR1 KGHSH, CDR2 LQKENI. V lost 4 bases and J 3 bases, leaving 10 bases between the germline ends. The CDR3 is 13 residues long. The CDR3 DNA is TGTGCCAGCTCACGGGGGGCCAACTACGAGCAGTACGTC. The encoded protein is CASSRGANYEQYV.

This chain joins TRBV5-5 and TRBJ1-2, with D hard to call. Germline V gene data show CDR1 as SGHKS and CDR2 as YYEKEE (reference sequence). The CDR3 sequence is 15 residues long. Trimming shortened V by 4 bases and J by 0 bases, and 13 bases separated the two germline ends. The CDR3 DNA follows: TGTGCCAGCAGCCCTGACGGCCACCCTAACTATGGCTACACCTTC. Translated, it gives CASSPDGHPNYGYTF.

This clonotype was counted ten times or more. The chain links TRBV4-3 to TRBJ2-2; the D gene is possibly TRBD1 (6 bases). Trimming cost V 8 bases and J 4 bases, with 14 bases left between them. In germline, CDR1 is LGHNA, CDR2 YSLEER. The CDR3 has 14 amino acids. The CDR3 DNA reads as TGCGCCAGCCGCTCGGACAGATCCACCGGGGAGCTGTTTTTT. It specifies CASRSDRSTGELFF.

The V and J genes are TRBV4-3 and TRBJ1-4, with D possibly TRBD1 on 5 matching bases. CDR3 size: 16 residues. CDR1 and CDR2 (germline): LGHNA, YSLEER. V shed 1 base and J shed 7 bases, with 16 bases lying between them. CDR3 DNA: TGCGCCAGCAGCCAAGTTGGGGGAGGACTGATTGAAAAACTGTTTTTT. Its translation: CASSQVGGGLIEKLFF.

This clonotype was picked up many times. This chain connects TRBV20-1 to TRBJ1-1, with 8 bases aligning to TRBD1. V lost 5 bases and J lost 1; bases outside the gene matches: 6. This CDR3 comprises 14 residues. The germline CDR1 and CDR2 sequences are DFQATT and SNEGSKA (reference sequence). CDR3 bases: TGCAGTGCTCGACCTGGGACAGGGAACACTGAAGCTTTCTTT. Encoded protein: CSARPGTGNTEAFF.

The J gene is TRBJ2-7, the V gene TRBV27; 8 bases fit TRBD2. CDR1 MNHEY and CDR2 SMNVEV come from the germline V gene (reference sequence). With 6 bases clipped from V and 4 bases from J, the junction kept 11 bases outside the gene matches. This CDR3 contains 15 residues. CDR3 amino acids: CASRTAGTRGYEQYF. The CDR3 DNA is TGTGCCAGCAGGACCGCCGGGACTAGGGGTTACGAGCAGTACTTC.

This clonotype was seen ten or more times. The chain has TRBV27 and TRBJ2-1; D possibly matches TRBD1 or TRBD2 (6 bases each). V lost 5 bases and J 11 bases, leaving 13 bases between the germline ends. The CDR3 has 12 residues. Germline lookup yields CDR1 MNHEY and CDR2 SMNVEV (reference sequence). CDR3 sequence reads: CASSGVGGKQFF. Here the CDR3 DNA reads TGTGCCAGCAGTGGCGTGGGGGGCAAGCAGTTCTTC.

J is TRBJ2-3 and V is TRBV18, with 11 nucleotides matching TRBD2. With 6 bases clipped from V and 6 bases from J, the junction kept 8 bases outside the gene matches. The CDR3 has 15 residues. Germline CDR1 is KGHSH and CDR2 is LQKENI. CDR3 nucleotides: TGTGCCAGCTCGACGGGACTAGCGGAAGGGGATACGCAGTATTTT. Translating it yields CASSTGLAEGDTQYF.

In its sample, this clonotype was seen many times. This chain uses TRBV12-3 or TRBV12-4 with TRBJ2-5; D gene uncertain. The CDR3 extends over 14 amino acids. V was trimmed by 2 bases and J by 5 bases, leaving 12 bases between them. CDR3 sequence: CASSLRAPAETQYF. CDR3 bases: TGTGCCAGCAGTTTAAGGGCACCCGCGGAGACCCAGTACTTC.

In this sample, this clonotype turned up many times. V and J are TRBV3-1 and TRBJ2-3, with TRBD2 identical over 8 bases. J gave up 2 bases and V 1 base, and 2 bases lay outside the gene matches. Germline CDR1 is LGHDT and CDR2 is YNNKEL (reference sequence). The CDR3 extends over 15 amino acids. CDR3 bases: TGTGCCAGCAGCCAAGCGGGGGGGATCACAGATACGCAGTATTTT. This sequence encodes CASSQAGGITDTQYF.

This rearrangement joins TRBV19 to TRBJ2-2; D perhaps matches TRBD1 (6 bases). CDR3 size: 14 residues. Germline V gene sequence: CDR1 LNHDA, CDR2 SQIVND (reference sequence). Between the trimmed V and J ends, which lost 9 bases and 6 bases, there was a span of 17 bases. The CDR3 spells CASPNQGSAGELFF. The CDR3 DNA follows: TGTGCCAGCCCGAACCAGGGGTCGGCCGGGGAGCTGTTTTTT.

This clonotype was found many times. J is TRBJ1-4 and V is TRBV12-3 or TRBV12-4; D may be TRBD1 (5 bases). The CDR3 loop spans 15 amino acids. V lost 6 bases to trimming and J lost 10 bases, with 21 bases between them. CDR3 region: CASRPGGRGLGKLFF. The DNA for the CDR3 is TGTGCCAGCAGGCCCGGGGGGAGGGGCCTGGGAAAACTGTTTTTT.

This clonotype was seen a few times. It may be a read error: a sequence one base away is much more abundant. The rearrangement links TRBV20-1 to TRBJ2-1, with TRBD2 matching 7 bases. Germline V gene sequence: CDR1 DFQATT, CDR2 SNEGSKA (reference sequence). The CDR3 totals 12 residues. The CDR3 is CSAQREYIEQFF. The CDR3 coding sequence is TGCAGTGCCCAGCGGGAATACATTGAGCAGTTCTTC.

This clonotype occurred many times. The CDR3 region is CASSYSLDTNEQYF. CDR3 nucleotides: TGTGCCAGCAGTTACTCTTTAGATACCAACGAGCAGTACTTC. The V call is TRBV6-5, the J call TRBJ2-7, with D unresolved. The germline CDR1 and CDR2 sequences are MNHEY and SVGAGI. This CDR3 has 14 residues. V lost 0 bases and J lost 5, with 11 bases in between.

This clonotype was found a few times. This chain links TRBV6-1 with TRBJ2-7; D uncertain. In germline, CDR1 is MNHNS, CDR2 SASEGT. There are 11 residues in the CDR3. V was shortened by 2 bases and J by 3 bases, with 2 bases between the two germline ends. CDR3 amino acids: CASSEFYEQYV. The CDR3 region has the DNA TGTGCCAGCAGTGAATTCTACGAGCAGTACGTC.

This clonotype was seen only a few times. The chain is built from TRBV6-6 and TRBJ2-1; 9 bases match TRBD2. Germline CDR1 and CDR2: MNHNY and SVGAGI (reference sequence). The CDR3 contains 15 residues. Germline trimming cut 6 bases from V and 5 bases from J; bases unmatched to any gene: 8. The CDR3 loop is CASREVAGENNEQFF. CDR3 DNA sequence: TGTGCCAGCAGGGAAGTAGCGGGGGAGAACAATGAGCAGTTCTTC.

Turning to this clonotype: Being one base from a much bigger clone, this may be a read error. V gene TRBV20-1 combines with J gene TRBJ2-1; D gene ambiguous. CDR1 and CDR2 from the germline V gene are DFQATT and SNEGSKA (reference sequence). The CDR3 extends over 15 amino acids. The CDR3 region has the DNA TGCAGTGCTAGAAGGTGGACGGGCTCCTACTATGAGCAGTTCTTC. This codes for CSARRWTGSYYEQFF.

This clonotype was counted many times. This chain connects TRBV7-7 to TRBJ1-4; no reliable D call. The CDR3 extends over 12 amino acids. Deletions cut 8 bases from V and 1 base from J, with 5 bases between. CDR1 is SSHAT, CDR2 FNYEAQ, per germline (reference sequence). The CDR3 loop reads CASGVTNEKLFF. The CDR3 nucleotides read TGTGCCAGCGGGGTAACTAATGAAAAACTGTTTTTT.

There are many counts of this clonotype. The J gene is TRBJ2-7, the V gene TRBV27, with D maybe TRBD1 (5 bases). The CDR3 is 15 residues long. The V gene's germline CDR1 is MNHEY and CDR2 SMNVEV (reference sequence). V lost 6 bases and J 6 bases, leaving 21 bases between the germline ends. The CDR3 is CASSLAPPQVSEQYF. The CDR3, as DNA: TGTGCCAGCAGCTTAGCCCCACCACAGGTTTCCGAGCAGTACTTC.

This clonotype was seen repeatedly, ten times or more. The chain carries TRBV5-1 and TRBJ1-4; D remains ambiguous. Trimming stripped 2 bases from V and 4 bases from J, with 9 bases between. The length of the CDR3 is 14 residues. The germline CDR1 and CDR2 sequences are SGHRS and YFSETQ. CDR3 bases: TGCGCCAGCAGCTTACTAAGCGGTAATGAAAAACTGTTTTTT. It yields the protein CASSLLSGNEKLFF.

This clonotype was counted many times. The rearrangement uses TRBV10-3 and TRBJ2-3, with a weak D call TRBD2 (5 bases). The germline CDR1 and CDR2 sequences are ENHRY and SYGVKD. The CDR3 has 13 amino acids. V lost 11 bases, J lost 5 bases, and 17 bases lay in between. CDR3 bases: TGTGCCGCAAGAGGAGGTCGGGAAGATACGCAGTATTTT. Protein product: CAARGGREDTQYF.

This clonotype was counted between two and nine times. The chain has TRBV2 and TRBJ1-6; tentative D call: TRBD1 (6 bases). The CDR3 loop spans 15 amino acids. Germline CDR1 and CDR2: SNHLY and FYNNEI. The V end was cut by 6 bases, the J end by 9 bases, with 18 bases between. CDR3 DNA sequence: TGTGCCAGCAGGGACTACAGGGACCGGGGTTCACCCCTCCACTTT. It translates to CASRDYRDRGSPLHF.

This chain joins TRBV6-6 and TRBJ1-5, with D unclear. The length of the CDR3 is 14 residues. Per germline, CDR1 MNHNY and CDR2 SVGAGI (reference sequence). V was trimmed by 2 bases and J by 6 bases, leaving 11 bases between them. CDR3 sequence reads: CASSYAAVGQPQHF. The DNA of the CDR3 is TGTGCCAGCAGTTACGCTGCGGTGGGTCAGCCCCAGCATTTT.

This clonotype was detected ten times or more. This chain joins TRBV12-3 or TRBV12-4 and TRBJ2-5, with D unresolved. V dropped 6 bases and J dropped 3 bases, with 11 bases sitting between them. The length of the CDR3 is 13 residues. CDR3 DNA sequence: TGTGCCAGCAGCCTCTCCATAGAAGAGACCCAGTACTTC. Protein: CASSLSIEETQYF.

This clonotype was recorded a few times. The chain carries TRBV7-9 and TRBJ1-5, with D perhaps matching TRBD1 (5 bases). V gave up 5 bases and J gave up 7 bases, with 15 bases separating them. The CDR3 covers 14 residues. Germline V gene data show CDR1 as SEHNR and CDR2 as FQNEAQ (reference sequence). The CDR3 is CASSPLGGGQPQHF. The DNA for the CDR3 is TGTGCCAGCAGCCCCCTTGGGGGAGGCCAGCCCCAGCATTTT.

This clonotype was seen a handful of times. J is TRBJ2-5 and V is TRBV5-1; D remains ambiguous. The V and J ends lost 4 bases and 4 bases respectively, with 11 bases between them. The CDR3 contains 13 residues. Germline V lookup: CDR1 SGHRS, CDR2 YFSETQ. CDR3 residues: CASSLDTSETQYF. CDR3 sequence (DNA): TGCGCCAGCAGCCTTGACACTTCAGAGACCCAGTACTTC.

This chain joins TRBV13 and TRBJ2-7; TRBD1 aligns across 11 bases. CDR1 and CDR2 (germline): PRHDT, FYEKMQ (reference sequence). The CDR3 covers 15 residues. V trimming: 5 bases; J trimming: 5 bases; junction bases outside the gene matches: 8. The CDR3 loop is CASSTGDRGGDEQYF. The CDR3 DNA is TGTGCCAGCAGCACCGGGGACAGGGGGGGCGACGAGCAGTACTTC.

The gene calls are TRBV11-3 and TRBJ2-1; tentatively, D is TRBD2 (6 bases). The V and J ends lost 5 bases and 3 bases respectively, with 8 bases between them. The V gene's germline CDR1 is SGHNT and CDR2 YENEEA. The CDR3 sequence is 13 residues long. CDR3 in DNA: TGTGCCAGCAGCGGGGGGATCTACAATGAGCAGTTCTTC. This translates into CASSGGIYNEQFF.

This clonotype was counted at least ten times. This chain links TRBV24-1 with TRBJ2-3; D ambiguous. V was pared by 0 bases and J by 1 base, with 7 bases between. CDR1 and CDR2 (germline): KGHDR, SFDVKD. The CDR3 is 15 amino acids. The CDR3 coding sequence is TGTGCCACCAGTGATTTGTACGGTGGCACAGATACGCAGTATTTT. The encoded protein is CATSDLYGGTDTQYF.